The clone carrying this T cell receptor (beta chain) was detected a few times. This sample is drawn from a study of T cell changes during pregnancy in multiple sclerosis. The CDR3 totals 15 residues. CDR1 is ENHRY, CDR2 SYGVKD, per germline. Trimming shortened V by 3 bases and J by 1 base, and 12 bases separated the two germline ends. Only in-frame clones appear in the TCRdb table, and some are missing; sequencing was by immunoSEQ multiplex PCR. The sample lists about 57,000 clones; over 80% were seen once. This TCR derives from a female donor with multiple sclerosis, enrolled in a pregnancy study. The J gene is TRBJ1-1, the V gene TRBV10-3, with no clear D. Specimen: CD4+ T cells from peripheral blood mononuclear cells, collected in the third trimester of pregnancy. The CDR3 sequence: CAISDTGRGNTEAFF. The CDR3 DNA sequence: TGTGCCATCAGTGATACGGGCCGGGGGAACACTGAAGCTTTCTTT.